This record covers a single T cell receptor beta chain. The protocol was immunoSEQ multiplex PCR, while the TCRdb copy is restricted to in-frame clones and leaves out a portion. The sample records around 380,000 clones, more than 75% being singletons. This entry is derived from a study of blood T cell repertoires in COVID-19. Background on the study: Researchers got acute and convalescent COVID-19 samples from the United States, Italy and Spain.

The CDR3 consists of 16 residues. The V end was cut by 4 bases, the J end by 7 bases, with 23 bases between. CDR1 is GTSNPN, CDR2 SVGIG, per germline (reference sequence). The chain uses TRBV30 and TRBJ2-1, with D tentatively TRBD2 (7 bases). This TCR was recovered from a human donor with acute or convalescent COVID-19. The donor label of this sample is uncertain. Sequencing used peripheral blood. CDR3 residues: CAWTPKAGGRRNEQFF. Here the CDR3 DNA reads TGTGCCTGGACGCCCAAGGCCGGGGGGCGCAGGAATGAGCAGTTCTTC.